The T cell receptor beta chain under discussion was sequenced for a study of T cells after yellow fever vaccination. Worth noting for this clonotype: The antigen remains undetermined.

Study-wide results and caveats: Most clones from primary vaccination were detected again post-booster (96% CD4, 88% CD8). A minor fraction of clonotypes spanned both CD4 and CD8 compartments. Contamination of FACS-sorted repertoires by abundant clonotypes from the bulk population could occur.

Germline-derived CDR1 and CDR2 are LNHNV and YYDKDF (reference sequence). V dropped 3 bases and J dropped 5 bases, with 13 bases sitting between them. The CDR3 has 15 residues. In making TCR cDNA, 5'RACE template switching added a universal primer site and UMIs to it. TCRdb itself ran the 5' RACE reads through MiXCR, one entry per CDR3 protein. The data show some 600,000 distinct CDR3 sequences, 10% to 15% seen once. This clonotype was obtained from a man aged 30 to 39 who received the YFV17D yellow fever vaccine. Sequenced material: PBMCs, taken on the day of the yellow fever booster vaccination. V gene TRBV15 combines with J gene TRBJ2-2, with D perhaps being TRBD1 or TRBD2 (5 bases each). The CDR3 protein is CATSSFHGGTGELFF. The CDR3 DNA reads as TGTGCCACCAGCAGTTTCCATGGGGGTACCGGGGAGCTGTTTTTT.